What follows is one T cell receptor beta chain and its context. Its antigen is unidentified. Germline V lookup: CDR1 SGHVS, CDR2 FNYEAQ. This CDR3 has 15 amino acids. Deletions cut 5 bases from V and 2 bases from J, with 16 bases between. Following an approximately ten-day culture, CD4+ T cells were purified. The person was diagnosed with PCR-confirmed SARS-CoV-2 infection between March and December 2020. Each participant was given two doses of one vaccine (BNT162b2 or mRNA-1273). Days 3 and 7 were when half the medium was replaced with IL-2 medium. The assay was immunoSEQ multiplex PCR, and TCRdb's table has in-frame clones only and misses some. This sample yields roughly 30,000 clones, of which 75% are seen a single time; about 7.1% belongs to the top ten. The data are from a study of vaccination effects on CD4 cells after COVID-19. Study details: Early and late time points after vaccination were used to sample a few convalescent patients. Sampling occurred a median 72 days post second dose, range 14 to 241.

Regarding the study as a whole: Whether induced by infection or by vaccine, clones showed marked clonal contraction late after vaccination.

This clonotype was sampled from a human donor who had a prior SARS-CoV-2 infection. The specimen comprised CD4+ T cells from PBMCs cultured without peptide, sampled after COVID-19 vaccination. The gene calls are TRBV7-6 and TRBJ2-7, with D maybe TRBD1 (6 bases). The CDR3 coding sequence is TGTGCCAGCAGCCAAATTACGGGACAAGCCTACGAGCAGTACTTC. Translated: CASSQITGQAYEQYF.